A single T cell receptor (beta chain) is shown here with its context. The data were obtained in a study of T-cell reconstitution after alpha-beta-depleted transplantation in children. Unique molecular identifiers were incorporated when the TCRbeta library was constructed. MiXCR was run by TCRdb on the PCR reads, yielding one entry per CDR3 protein. The sample carries fewer than 700,000 distinct CDR3 sequences, 13% recorded once. The germline gives CDR1 SGHTA, CDR2 FQGNSA. Trimming pared 4 bases from V and 6 bases from J, leaving 10 bases between. The CDR3 extends over 12 amino acids. The chain is built from TRBV7-2 and TRBJ2-7; D not resolved. The TCR sequence derives from a male patient younger than 18 who had a stem cell transplant for acute myeloid leukemia, so the T cells may come from the graft donor. The sample in question was PBMCs, mostly from graft donor cells, obtained 360 days after TCRalphabeta/CD19-depleted stem cell transplant. The chain's CDR3 is CASSSLISEQYF. The CDR3 DNA sequence: TGTGCCAGCAGCTCACTTATTAGCGAGCAGTACTTC.